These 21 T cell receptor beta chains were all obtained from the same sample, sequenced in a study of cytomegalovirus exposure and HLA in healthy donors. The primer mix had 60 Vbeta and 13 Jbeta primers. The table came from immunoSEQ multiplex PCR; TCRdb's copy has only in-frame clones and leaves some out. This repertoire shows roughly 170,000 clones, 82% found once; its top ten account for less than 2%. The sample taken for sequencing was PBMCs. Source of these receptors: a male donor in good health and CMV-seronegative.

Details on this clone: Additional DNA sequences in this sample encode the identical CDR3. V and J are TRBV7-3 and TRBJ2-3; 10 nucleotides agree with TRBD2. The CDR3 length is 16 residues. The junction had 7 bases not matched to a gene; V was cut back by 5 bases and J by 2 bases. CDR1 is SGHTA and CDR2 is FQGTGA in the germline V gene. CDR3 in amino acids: CASSTRLAGPTDTQYF. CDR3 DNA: TGTGCCAGCAGCACCCGACTAGCGGGCCCCACAGATACGCAGTATTTT.

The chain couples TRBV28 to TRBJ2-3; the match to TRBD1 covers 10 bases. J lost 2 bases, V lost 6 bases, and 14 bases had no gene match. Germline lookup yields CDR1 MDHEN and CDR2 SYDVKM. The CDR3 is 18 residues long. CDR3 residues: CASRDGQGDSGFTDTQYF. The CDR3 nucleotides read TGTGCCAGCAGGGACGGACAGGGGGATAGTGGATTCACAGATACGCAGTATTTT. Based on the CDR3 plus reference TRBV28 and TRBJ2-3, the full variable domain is DVKVTQSSRYLVKRTGEKVFLECVQDMDHENMFWYRQDPGLGLRLIYFSYDVKMKEKGDIPEGYSVSREKKERFSLILESASTNQTSMYLCASRDGQGDSGFTDTQYFGPGTRLTVL.

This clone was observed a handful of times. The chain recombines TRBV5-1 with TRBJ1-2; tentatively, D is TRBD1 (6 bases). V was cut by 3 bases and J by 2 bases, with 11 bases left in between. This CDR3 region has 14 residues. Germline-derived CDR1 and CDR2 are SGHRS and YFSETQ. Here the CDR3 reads CASSSLQGNYGYTF. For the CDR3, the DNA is TGCGCCAGCAGCTCCCTACAGGGAAACTATGGCTACACCTTC.

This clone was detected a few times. CDR3 region: CASSINKETQYF. The CDR3 bases are TGTGCCAGCAGTATAAACAAAGAGACCCAGTACTTC. The gene calls are TRBV5-6 and TRBJ2-5; no clear D. Germline V gene lookup returns CDR1 SGHDT and CDR2 YYEEEE. V lost 5 bases, J lost 3 bases, and 8 bases lay in between. The length of the CDR3 is 12 residues.

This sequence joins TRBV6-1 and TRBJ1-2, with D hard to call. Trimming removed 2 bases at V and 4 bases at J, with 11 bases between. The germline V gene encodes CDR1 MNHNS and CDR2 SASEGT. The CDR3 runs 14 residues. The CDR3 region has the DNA TGTGCCAGCAGTGAAAGGAACAGTTTCTATGGCTACACCTTC. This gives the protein CASSERNSFYGYTF.

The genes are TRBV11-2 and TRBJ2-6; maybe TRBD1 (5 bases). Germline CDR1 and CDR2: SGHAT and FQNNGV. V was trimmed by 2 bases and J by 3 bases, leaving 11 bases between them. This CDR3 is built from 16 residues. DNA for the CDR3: TGTGCCAGCAGCTTACAGGGATTCGGTGGGGCCAACGTCCTGACTTTC. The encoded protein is CASSLQGFGGANVLTF.

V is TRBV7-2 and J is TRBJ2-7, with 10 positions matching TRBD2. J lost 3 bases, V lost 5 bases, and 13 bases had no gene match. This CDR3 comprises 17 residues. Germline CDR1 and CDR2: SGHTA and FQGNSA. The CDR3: CASSPRLAGDDNYEQYF. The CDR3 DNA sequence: TGTGCCAGCAGCCCACGACTAGCGGGCGATGATAACTACGAGCAGTACTTC.

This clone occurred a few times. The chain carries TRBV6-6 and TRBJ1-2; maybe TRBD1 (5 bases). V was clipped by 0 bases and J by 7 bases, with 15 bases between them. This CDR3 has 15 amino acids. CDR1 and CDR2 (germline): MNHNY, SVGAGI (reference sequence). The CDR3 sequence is CASSYSAGRDFGYTF. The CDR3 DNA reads TGTGCCAGCAGTTACTCAGCGGGCAGGGATTTTGGCTACACCTTC.

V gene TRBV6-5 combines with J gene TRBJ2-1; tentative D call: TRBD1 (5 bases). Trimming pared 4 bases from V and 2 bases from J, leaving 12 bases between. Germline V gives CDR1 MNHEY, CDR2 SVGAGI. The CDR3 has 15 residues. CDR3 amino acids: CASSSYRRTYNEQFF. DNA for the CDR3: TGTGCCAGCAGTTCATACAGGCGAACCTACAATGAGCAGTTCTTC.

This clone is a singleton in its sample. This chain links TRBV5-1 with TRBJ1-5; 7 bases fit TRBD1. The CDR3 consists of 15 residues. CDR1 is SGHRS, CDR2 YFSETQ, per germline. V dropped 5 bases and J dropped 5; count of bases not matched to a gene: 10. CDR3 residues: CASRSGTDFDQPQHF. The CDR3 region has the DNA TGCGCCAGCAGGTCCGGGACAGATTTCGATCAGCCCCAGCATTTT.

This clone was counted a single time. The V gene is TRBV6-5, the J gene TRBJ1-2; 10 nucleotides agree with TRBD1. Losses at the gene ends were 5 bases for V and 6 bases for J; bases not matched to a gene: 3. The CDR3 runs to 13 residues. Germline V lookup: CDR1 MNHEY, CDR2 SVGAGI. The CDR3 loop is CASSRGTGDGYTF. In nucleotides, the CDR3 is TGTGCCAGCAGTCGCGGGACAGGGGATGGCTACACCTTC.

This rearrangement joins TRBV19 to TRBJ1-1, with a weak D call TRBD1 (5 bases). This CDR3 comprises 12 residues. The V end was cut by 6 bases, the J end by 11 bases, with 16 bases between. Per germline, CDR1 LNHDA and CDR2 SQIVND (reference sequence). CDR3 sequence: CASRSGYARAFF. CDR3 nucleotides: TGTGCCAGTAGGTCAGGGTACGCTAGGGCTTTCTTT.

DNA of the CDR3: TGTGCCAGCAGCCAAGGCCCGGGACTACTGGCCAGGGAGAGAGAGCAGTACTTC. Its translation is CASSQGPGLLAREREQYF. This rearrangement joins TRBV4-2 to TRBJ2-7; 7 nucleotides align to TRBD2. Germline V lookup: CDR1 LGHNA, CDR2 YNFKEQ. Trimming removed 1 base from V and 7 bases from J; junction bases left unmatched: 19. The CDR3 is 18 amino acids.

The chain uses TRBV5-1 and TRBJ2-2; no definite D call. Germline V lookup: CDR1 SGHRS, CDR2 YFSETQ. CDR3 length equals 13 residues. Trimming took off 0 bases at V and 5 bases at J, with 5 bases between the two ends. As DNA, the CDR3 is TGCGCCAGCAGCTTGGAACAGACCGGGGAGCTGTTTTTT. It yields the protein CASSLEQTGELFF.

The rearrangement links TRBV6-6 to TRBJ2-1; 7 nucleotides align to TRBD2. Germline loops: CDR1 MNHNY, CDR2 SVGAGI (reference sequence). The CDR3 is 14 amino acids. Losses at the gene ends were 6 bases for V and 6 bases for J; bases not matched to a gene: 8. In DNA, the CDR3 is TGTGCCAGCAGACATCGGACTAGTCGCAATGAGCAGTTCTTC. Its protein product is CASRHRTSRNEQFF.

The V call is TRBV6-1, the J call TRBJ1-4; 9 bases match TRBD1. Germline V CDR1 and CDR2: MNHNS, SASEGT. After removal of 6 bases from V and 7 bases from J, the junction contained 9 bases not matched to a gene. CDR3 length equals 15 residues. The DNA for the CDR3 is TGTGCCAGCAGCAAAGGGGGACAGGGCGTTGAAAAACTGTTTTTT. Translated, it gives CASSKGGQGVEKLFF.

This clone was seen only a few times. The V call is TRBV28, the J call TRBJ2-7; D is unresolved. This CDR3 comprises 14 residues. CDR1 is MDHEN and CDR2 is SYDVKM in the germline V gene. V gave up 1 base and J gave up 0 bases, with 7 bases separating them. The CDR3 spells CASSLSDNSYEQYF. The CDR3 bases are TGTGCCAGCAGTTTATCCGACAACTCCTACGAGCAGTACTTC.

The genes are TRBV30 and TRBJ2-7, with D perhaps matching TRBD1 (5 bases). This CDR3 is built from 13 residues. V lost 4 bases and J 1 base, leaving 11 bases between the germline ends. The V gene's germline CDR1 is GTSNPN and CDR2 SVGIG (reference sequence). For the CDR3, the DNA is TGTGCCTGGACGAAAGACAGTTCCTACGAGCAGTACTTC. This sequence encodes CAWTKDSSYEQYF.

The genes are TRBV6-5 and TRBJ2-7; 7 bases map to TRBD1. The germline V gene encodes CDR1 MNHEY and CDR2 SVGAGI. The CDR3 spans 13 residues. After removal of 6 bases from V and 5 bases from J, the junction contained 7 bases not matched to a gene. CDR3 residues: CASRRDRDHEQYF. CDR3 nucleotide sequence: TGTGCCAGCAGAAGAGACAGGGACCACGAGCAGTACTTC.

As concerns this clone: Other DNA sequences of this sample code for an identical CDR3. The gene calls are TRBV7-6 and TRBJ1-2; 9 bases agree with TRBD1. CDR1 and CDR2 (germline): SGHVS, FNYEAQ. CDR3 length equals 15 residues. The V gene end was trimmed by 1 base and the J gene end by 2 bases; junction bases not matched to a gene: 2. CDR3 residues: CASSLGGQGNYGYTF. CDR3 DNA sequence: TGTGCCAGCAGCTTAGGGGGACAGGGAAACTATGGCTACACCTTC.

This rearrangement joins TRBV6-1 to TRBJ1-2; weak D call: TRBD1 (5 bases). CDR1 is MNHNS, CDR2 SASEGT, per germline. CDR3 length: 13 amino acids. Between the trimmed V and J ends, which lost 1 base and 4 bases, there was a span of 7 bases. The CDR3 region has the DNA TGTGCCAGCAGTGAAGGGACAATCTATGGCTACACCTTC. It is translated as CASSEGTIYGYTF.